This T cell receptor (beta chain) was identified in a study of T-cell reconstitution after alpha-beta-depleted transplantation in children. Germline CDR1 and CDR2: SGHAT and FQNNGV. Trimming cost V 4 bases and J 5 bases, with 18 bases left between them. CDR3 size: 16 residues. Library preparation (for TCRbeta) was performed with unique molecular identifiers. In TCRdb, the PCR reads were re-called with MiXCR into one record per CDR3 protein. The sample lists a few hundred thousand distinct CDR3 sequences, 9.5% to 13% seen once, with 4.5% to 6% in the top ten. The TCR comes from a human donor who donated a stem cell graft to a child with acute myeloid leukemia. The starting material was PBMCs from the stem cell graft donor, obtained from the stem cell graft. The rearrangement joins TRBV11-2 to TRBJ1-5; TRBD1 is a possible D gene (6 bases). CDR3 bases: TGTGCCAGCAGCTATCGGGACACCCGCGACCATCAGCCCCAGCATTTT. Encoded protein: CASSYRDTRDHQPQHF. Full variable domain (rest looked up from reference TRBV11-2 and TRBJ1-5): EAGVAQSPRYKIIEKRQSVAFWCNPISGHATLYWYQQILGQGPKLLIQFQNNGVVDDSQLPKDRFSAERLKGVDSTLKIQPAKLEDSAVYLCASSYRDTRDHQPQHFGDGTRLSIL.